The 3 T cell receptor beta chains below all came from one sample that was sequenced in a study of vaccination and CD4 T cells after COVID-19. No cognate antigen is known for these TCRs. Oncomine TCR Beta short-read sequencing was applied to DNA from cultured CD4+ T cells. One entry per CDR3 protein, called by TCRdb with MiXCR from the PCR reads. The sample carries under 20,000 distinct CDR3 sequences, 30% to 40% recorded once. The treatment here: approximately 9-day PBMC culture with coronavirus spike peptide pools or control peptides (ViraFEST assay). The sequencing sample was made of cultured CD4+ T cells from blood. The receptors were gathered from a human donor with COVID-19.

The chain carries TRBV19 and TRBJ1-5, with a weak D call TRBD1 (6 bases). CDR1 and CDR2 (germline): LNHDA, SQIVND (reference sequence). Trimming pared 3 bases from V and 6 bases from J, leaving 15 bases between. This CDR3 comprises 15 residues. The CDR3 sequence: CASSINWGASQPQHF. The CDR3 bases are TGTGCCAGTAGTATCAACTGGGGGGCTAGTCAGCCCCAGCATTTT.

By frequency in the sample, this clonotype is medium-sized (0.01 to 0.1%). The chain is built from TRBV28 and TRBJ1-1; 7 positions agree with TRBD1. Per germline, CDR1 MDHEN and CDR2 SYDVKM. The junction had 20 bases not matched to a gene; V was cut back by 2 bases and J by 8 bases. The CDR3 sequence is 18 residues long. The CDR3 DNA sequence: TGTGCCAGCAGTTTAATGGCCACCTCGACAGGGTACTCCCCCGAAGCTTTCTTT. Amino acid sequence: CASSLMATSTGYSPEAFF.

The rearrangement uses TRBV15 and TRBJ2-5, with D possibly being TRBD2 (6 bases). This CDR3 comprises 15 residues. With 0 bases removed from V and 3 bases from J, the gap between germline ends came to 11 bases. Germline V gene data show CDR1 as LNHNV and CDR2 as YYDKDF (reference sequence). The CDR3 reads CATSRDRRAEETQYF. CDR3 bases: TGTGCCACCAGCAGAGATCGGAGGGCAGAAGAGACCCAGTACTTC.